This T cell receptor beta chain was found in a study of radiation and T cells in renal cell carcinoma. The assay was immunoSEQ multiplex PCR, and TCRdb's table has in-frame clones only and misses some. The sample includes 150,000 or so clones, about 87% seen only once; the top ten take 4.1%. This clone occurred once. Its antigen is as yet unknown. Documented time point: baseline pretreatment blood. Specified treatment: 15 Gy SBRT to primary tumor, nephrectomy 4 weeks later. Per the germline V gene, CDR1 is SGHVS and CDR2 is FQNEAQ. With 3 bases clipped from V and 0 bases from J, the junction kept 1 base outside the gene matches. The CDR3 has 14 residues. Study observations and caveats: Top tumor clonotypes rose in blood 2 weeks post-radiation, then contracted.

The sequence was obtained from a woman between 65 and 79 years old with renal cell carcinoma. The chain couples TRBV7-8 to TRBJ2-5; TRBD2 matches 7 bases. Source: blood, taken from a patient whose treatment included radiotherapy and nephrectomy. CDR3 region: CASSLGGYQETQYF. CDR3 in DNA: TGTGCCAGCAGCTTGGGGGGGTACCAAGAGACCCAGTACTTC.